This TCR beta chain was recorded in a study of shared clonotypes between healthy human individuals. Study as a whole: Donors had three CD4 naive, three CD4 memory, two CD8 naive and one CD8 memory plate apiece.

Concerning this clone itself: What it recognizes is unknown.

The naive CD8 subset, CD45RO-negative cells positively selected for CCR7, excluded terminally differentiated effector memory CD45RA+ cells. Findings of the study overall: As a rule, naive subsets had a larger estimated richness than memory subsets.

The data were produced by immunoSEQ multiplex PCR, yet TCRdb's version contains in-frame clones alone and is incomplete. The sample records about 2 million clones, around 96% being singletons. This TCR was recovered from a young man in good health. Input material: naive CD8+ T cells sorted from blood.

The CDR3: CASNVEKETQYF. CDR3 in DNA: TGCGCCAGCAATGTGGAAAAAGAGACCCAGTACTTC. The chain joins TRBV10-2 to TRBJ2-5; D unresolved. Looked up from germline, CDR1 is WSHSY and CDR2 is SAAADI. Between the trimmed V and J ends, which lost 7 bases and 3 bases, there was a span of 9 bases. The CDR3 runs 12 residues.